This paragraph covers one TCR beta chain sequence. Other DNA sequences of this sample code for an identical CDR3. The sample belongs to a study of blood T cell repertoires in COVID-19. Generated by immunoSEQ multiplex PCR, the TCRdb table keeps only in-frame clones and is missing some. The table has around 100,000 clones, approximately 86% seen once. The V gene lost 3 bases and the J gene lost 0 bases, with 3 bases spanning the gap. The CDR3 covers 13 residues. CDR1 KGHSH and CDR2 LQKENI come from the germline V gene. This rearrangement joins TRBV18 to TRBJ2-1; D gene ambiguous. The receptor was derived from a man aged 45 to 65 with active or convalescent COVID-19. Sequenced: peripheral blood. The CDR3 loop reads CASSPSSYNEQFF. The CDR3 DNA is TGTGCCAGCTCACCCAGCTCCTACAATGAGCAGTTCTTC.